This TCR beta chain originates from a study of blood T cell repertoires in COVID-19 (dated by TCRdb to 2019 to 2021). With respect to the entire study: Samples covering the acute and convalescent phases of COVID-19 were provided by collaborators in the United States, Italy and Spain. The samples were drawn from the first 160 participants of the ongoing ImmuneRACE study and from 950 to 1,500 subjects provided by 6 global collaborators. HLA class I and class II types, where available, came from metadata supplied by the sample provider rather than from assay-based typing. Deeply sampled blood TCRbeta repertoires from subjects exposed to, actively infected with, or recovered from COVID-19 were included in the dataset. The prospective study material was composed of cDNA or gDNA derived from T cells, B-cell-depleted T cells, or PBMCs. A de-identified subject ID, COVID-19 status, age in years and sex were almost always included in the sample metadata. The repertoires were released in a freely available public database meant as a resource for research on the immune response to SARS-CoV-2. The paper's findings and limits, for the study overall: How much clinical and demographic metadata was included differed by source and by participant, and the metadata was provided uncurated.

V drops 5 bases and J drops 1 base, leaving 18 bases in between. CDR1 and CDR2 are drawn from the germline V gene: SGHRS, YFSETQ. From the cysteine up to the phenylalanine, the CDR3 has a length of 16 residues. The CDR3 DNA has 48 bases and is translated from base 1. The immunoSEQ Assay, a bias-controlled multiplex PCR, was used to amplify TCRbeta CDR3 regions from genomic DNA. On the authors' methods: Within the assay, amplification of reference gene primers was used to estimate how many nucleated cells each sample contained. To quantify the absolute abundance of each unique TCRbeta CDR3 rearrangement, sequence reads were collapsed and filtered. Productive Simpson clonality was computed per sample as the square root of Simpson's diversity index over productive rearrangements. The immuneACCESS repertoire file appears here via TCRdb, limited to in-frame rearrangements. These files lack a portion of the clones; in checked studies, under half of the deficit traces to unresolved V genes, and the cause of the others is not known. V and J calls and clone size come straight from that table; D and trimming were deduced from the DNA. This sample has 150,000 to 200,000 clones in its table, and about 87% of those were observed once. The leading ten clones occupy approximately 3.3% of the sample.

Comments on this clone: Its antigen remains undetermined. No base quality information exists; no much larger clone differs at one position.

Each collaborating institution followed its own protocols to collect whole blood in K2EDTA tubes. For TCRbeta analysis, collaborators shipped samples as frozen whole blood, isolated PBMCs, or DNA extracted from either of those sample types. The receptor was isolated from a man aged 18 to 29 with active or convalescent COVID-19. The chain employs TRBV5-1 and TRBJ1-1, with a tentative D gene TRBD1 over 6 matching bases. Sequenced: peripheral blood. The CDR3 protein: CASRQGNMDSNTEAFF. The DNA reads as follows: TGCGCCAGCAGACAGGGTAACATGGACTCGAACACTGAAGCTTTCTTT.